The present TCR beta chain was sequenced within a study of blood T cell repertoires in COVID-19 (dated by TCRdb to the early 2020s). Background on the whole study: Samples from collaborators originated in the United States, Italy and Spain and spanned both the acute and convalescent phases of COVID-19. The dataset comprised deeply sampled blood TCRbeta repertoires from subjects exposed to, actively infected with, or recovered from COVID-19. The samples were drawn from the first 160 participants of the ongoing ImmuneRACE study and from 1,254 subjects provided by 6 global collaborators. Where available, HLA class I and class II types were obtained from metadata supplied by the sample provider rather than from assay-based typing. The sample metadata nearly always contained a de-identified subject ID, COVID-19 status, age in years and sex. The prospective study material was composed of cDNA or gDNA derived from T cells, B-cell-depleted T cells, or PBMCs. The repertoires were made available in a free public database intended to serve as a resource for research on the immune response to SARS-CoV-2. Findings and caveats that apply to the study as a whole: The quantity of clinical and demographic metadata differed by source and by participant and was supplied without curation.

On this clone itself: Its target antigen remains unknown. No base quality values were provided; no much bigger clone lies one nucleotide off.

The collaborating institutions used their own protocols to collect whole blood in K2EDTA tubes. For TCRbeta analysis, collaborators shipped samples in one of three forms: frozen whole blood, isolated PBMCs, or DNA extracted from either of those sample types. The immunoSEQ Assay, a bias-controlled multiplex PCR, was used to amplify TCRbeta CDR3 regions from genomic DNA. The source study handled its data this way. The number of nucleated cells in each sample was estimated from the amplification of reference gene primers within the assay. To quantify the absolute abundance of each unique TCRbeta CDR3 rearrangement, sequence reads were collapsed and filtered. For each sample, productive Simpson clonality was calculated as the square root of Simpson's diversity index across productive rearrangements. The table comes from immuneACCESS by way of TCRdb, which keeps in-frame sequences with V and J called. Part of the clones is missing from these tables; in studies checked, under half for an unresolved V gene and the rest for unknown reasons. V and J calls plus clone size are reproduced from that table; the DNA served to infer D and trimming. Counted in this sample were 70,000 to 90,000 clones; 86% of them appeared once. Of the sample, under 8.5% is held by the ten largest clones.

V is cut back by 7 bases and J by 4 bases, with 7 bases in the junction unmatched. The germline V gene encodes CDR1 SEHNR and CDR2 FQNEAQ (reference sequence). The CDR3 starts with the cysteine, ends with the phenylalanine, and has 14 residues. Solely the CDR3 DNA is kept, with 42 bases framed from the first base. This sequence was found in a man aged 55 to 69 with acute or convalescent COVID-19. The specimen sequenced was peripheral blood. The receptor chain draws on TRBV7-9 and TRBJ2-7, with 10 bases matching TRBD1. The DNA sequence is given as TGTGCCAGCACCCCGACAGGGGGCCGATACGAGCAGTACTTC. This is translated as CASTPTGGRYEQYF.